This TCR beta chain derives from a study of blood T cell repertoires in COVID-19. Turning to the study itself: PBMCs, B-cell-depleted T cells, or T cells provided the cDNA or gDNA that made up the material.

Original data processing: Scientists estimated how many nucleated cells there were by amplifying reference gene primers. Clones were sequenced by immunoSEQ multiplex PCR, and TCRdb holds only the in-frame ones, with some missing. Clone size and V and J calls were adopted from that table, with D and trimming inferred from the DNA. The sample has about 59,000 clones; under 90% are singletons. This TCR was sampled from a woman older than 75 with active or convalescent COVID-19. Sequencing was performed on peripheral blood.

CDR3 sequence reads: CASSVVSTSGASGNEQFF. The CDR3 DNA is TGTGCCAGCAGCGTAGTCAGCACTAGCGGGGCCTCAGGCAATGAGCAGTTCTTC. This chain joins TRBV9 and TRBJ2-1, with 10 bases lining up with TRBD2. After removal of 0 bases from V and 6 bases from J, the junction contained 12 bases not matched to a gene. The germline V gene has CDR1 SGDLS and CDR2 YYNGEE. This CDR3 region has 18 residues.